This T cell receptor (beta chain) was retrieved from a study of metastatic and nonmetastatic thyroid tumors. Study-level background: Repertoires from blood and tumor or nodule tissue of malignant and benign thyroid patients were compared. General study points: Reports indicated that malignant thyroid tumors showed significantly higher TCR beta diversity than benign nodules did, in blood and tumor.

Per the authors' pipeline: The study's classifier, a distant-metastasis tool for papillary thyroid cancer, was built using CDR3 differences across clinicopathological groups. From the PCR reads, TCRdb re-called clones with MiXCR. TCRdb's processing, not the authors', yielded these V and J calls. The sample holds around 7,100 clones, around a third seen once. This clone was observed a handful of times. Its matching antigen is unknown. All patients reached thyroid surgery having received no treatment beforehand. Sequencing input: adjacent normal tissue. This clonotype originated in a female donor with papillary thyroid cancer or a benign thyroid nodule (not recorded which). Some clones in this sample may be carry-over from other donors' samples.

CDR3 coding DNA: TGTGCCAGCAGCTGGACAGGGGATGGGGCCAACGTCCTGACTTTC. Its translation is CASSWTGDGANVLTF. V gene TRBV28 combines with J gene TRBJ2-6, with TRBD1 matching over 9 bases. The CDR3 sequence is 15 residues long. V gave up 6 bases and J gave up 3 bases; unmatched junction bases: 3. CDR1 MDHEN and CDR2 SYDVKM come from the germline V gene. The full variable domain, its missing parts supplied by reference TRBV28 and TRBJ2-6, is DVKVTQSSRYLVKRTGEKVFLECVQDMDHENMFWYRQDPGLGLRLIYFSYDVKMKEKGDIPEGYSVSREKKERFSLILESASTNQTSMYLCASSWTGDGANVLTFGAGSRLTVL.